These 4 T cell receptor beta chains were all obtained from the same sample, sequenced in a study of blood T cell repertoires in COVID-19. Data came from immunoSEQ multiplex PCR; TCRdb stores just in-frame clones and leaves some out. Among 9,500 to 10,000 clones listed, roughly three quarters were seen once. The specimen was peripheral blood. The receptors were gathered from a man aged 55 to 70 with active COVID-19.

The genes are TRBV15 and TRBJ2-3; 7 bases map to TRBD1. The V gene's germline CDR1 is LNHNV and CDR2 YYDKDF (reference sequence). The CDR3 has 14 residues. V was clipped by 1 base and J by 3 bases; unmatched bases: 1. CDR3 amino acids: CATSRGQGTDTQYF. The CDR3 DNA is TGTGCCACCAGCAGAGGACAGGGAACAGATACGCAGTATTTT.

The chain employs TRBV2 and TRBJ2-5; TRBD1 might be the D (6 bases). Trimming stripped 6 bases from V and 0 bases from J, with 14 bases between. The CDR3 loop spans 15 amino acids. CDR1 SNHLY and CDR2 FYNNEI come from the germline V gene. The CDR3 nucleotides are TGTGCCAGCAGGAGGCAGGGGCTGTACCAAGAGACCCAGTACTTC. As protein: CASRRQGLYQETQYF.

The chain is built from TRBV9 and TRBJ1-4; 7 bases match TRBD1. J gave up 3 bases and V 0 bases, and 2 bases lay outside the gene matches. Germline V gene lookup returns CDR1 SGDLS and CDR2 YYNGEE. This CDR3 is 15 amino acids long. CDR3 protein: CASSVGQGANEKLFF. The CDR3 DNA follows: TGTGCCAGCAGCGTAGGGCAGGGGGCTAATGAAAAACTGTTTTTT.

Regarding this clone: At the DNA level, this CDR3 is encoded by other sequences in the same sample as well. This rearrangement joins TRBV5-5 to TRBJ1-6; D perhaps matches TRBD1 (6 bases). V lost 0 bases, J lost 9 bases, and 16 bases lay in between. The CDR3 spans 16 residues. Germline values: CDR1 SGHKS, CDR2 YYEKEE (reference sequence). The DNA for the CDR3 is TGTGCCAGCAGCTTGGCCGAGGGAGGGGGTCGTTCACCCCTCCACTTT. Its protein is CASSLAEGGGRSPLHF.